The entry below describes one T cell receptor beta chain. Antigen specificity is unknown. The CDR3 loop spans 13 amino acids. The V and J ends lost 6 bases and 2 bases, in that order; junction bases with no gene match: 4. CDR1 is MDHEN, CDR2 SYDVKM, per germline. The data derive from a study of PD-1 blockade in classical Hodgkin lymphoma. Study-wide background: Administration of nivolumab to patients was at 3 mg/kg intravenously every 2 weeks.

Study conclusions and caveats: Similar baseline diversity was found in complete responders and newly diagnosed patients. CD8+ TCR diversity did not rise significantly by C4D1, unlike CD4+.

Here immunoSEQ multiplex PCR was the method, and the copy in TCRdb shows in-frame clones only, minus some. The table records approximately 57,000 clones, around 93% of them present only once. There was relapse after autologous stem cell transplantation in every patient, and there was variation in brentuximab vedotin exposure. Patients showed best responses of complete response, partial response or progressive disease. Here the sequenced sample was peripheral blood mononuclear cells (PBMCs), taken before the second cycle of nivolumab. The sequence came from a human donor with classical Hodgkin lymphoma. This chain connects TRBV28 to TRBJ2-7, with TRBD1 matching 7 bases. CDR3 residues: CASSSTGAYEQYF. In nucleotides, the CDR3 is TGTGCCAGCAGCTCAACAGGGGCCTACGAGCAGTACTTC.